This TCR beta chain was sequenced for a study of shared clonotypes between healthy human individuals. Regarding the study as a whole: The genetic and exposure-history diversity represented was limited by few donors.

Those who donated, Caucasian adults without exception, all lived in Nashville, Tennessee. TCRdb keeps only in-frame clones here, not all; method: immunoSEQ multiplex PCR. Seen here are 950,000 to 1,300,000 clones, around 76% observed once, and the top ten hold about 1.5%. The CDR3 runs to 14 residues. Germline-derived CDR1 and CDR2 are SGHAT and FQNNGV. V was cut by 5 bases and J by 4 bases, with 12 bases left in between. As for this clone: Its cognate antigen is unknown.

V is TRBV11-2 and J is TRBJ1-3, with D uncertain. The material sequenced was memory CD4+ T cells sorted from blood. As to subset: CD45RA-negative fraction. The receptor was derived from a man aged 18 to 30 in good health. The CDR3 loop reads CASSAQRVGNTIYF. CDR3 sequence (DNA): TGTGCCAGCAGCGCTCAGAGGGTAGGAAACACCATATATTTT.